The 12 T cell receptor beta chains given below trace back to one sample, sequenced in a study of tumor and adjacent non-tumor tissue in lung cancer. TCRbeta libraries were built with three rounds of nested PCR, modified from ARM-PCR. TCRdb re-called the multiplex PCR reads through MiXCR, storing one row per CDR3 protein. The data contain approximately 140,000 distinct CDR3 sequences, around 66% of them singletons. The template was RNA from unsorted bulk tissue. The sequencing sample was made of lung tumor tissue. The source is a man aged 55 to 70 with small cell lung cancer.

This clonotype was recorded only once. V usage is TRBV6-2 or TRBV6-3 and J usage is TRBJ2-1; 7 bases line up with TRBD2. CDR1 MNHEY and CDR2 SVGEGT come from the germline V gene. The J segment lost 13 bases and the V segment lost 2 bases, leaving 8 bases of the junction unmatched. The CDR3 has 13 amino acids. The CDR3 DNA is TGTGCCAGCAGTTACCGGGGGGATACTGGTCAGTTCTTC. Its protein is CASSYRGDTGQFF.

The chain links TRBV6-5 to TRBJ2-7, with D possibly matching TRBD2 (5 bases). The CDR3 spans 15 residues. V was shortened by 6 bases and J by 3 bases, with 18 bases between the two germline ends. CDR1 and CDR2 from the germline V gene are MNHEY and SVGAGI. The CDR3 DNA is TGTGCCAGCAGGGGTGGGCTAGCACCAGGCTACGAGCAGTACTTC. Amino acids: CASRGGLAPGYEQYF.

This clonotype showed up many times. The chain couples TRBV11-2 to TRBJ1-1; the D gene is possibly TRBD1 (6 bases). The CDR3 is made up of 14 amino acids. V lost 2 bases and J lost 3, with 10 bases in between. Germline lookup yields CDR1 SGHAT and CDR2 FQNNGV. Here the CDR3 reads CASSLSRGYTEAFF. CDR3 sequence (DNA): TGTGCCAGCAGCTTATCCAGGGGATACACTGAAGCTTTCTTT.

On this clonotype itself: This may come from a read error, since a much larger clone is one base off. This chain connects TRBV20-1 to TRBJ2-7, with a weak D call TRBD2 (7 bases). This CDR3 contains 15 residues. Germline V CDR1 and CDR2: DFQATT, SNEGSKA (reference sequence). The DNA of the CDR3 is TGCGGTGCTAGAGATCGCGAGGGGGGGTTGGCTGAGCAGTACTTC. This sequence encodes CGARDREGGLAEQYF.

This clonotype was recorded many times. The chain uses TRBV11-2 and TRBJ2-7; 11 bases match TRBD2. Germline CDR1 reads SGHAT; CDR2 reads FQNNGV. CDR3 size: 14 residues. V shed 3 bases and J 4 bases; nucleotides not matched to a gene: 2. CDR3 sequence: CASSLGLAAYEQYV. The CDR3 region has the DNA TGTGCCAGCAGCTTGGGACTAGCGGCTTACGAGCAGTACGTC.

As regards this clonotype: The junction does not match germline at one end; this may be a read error. The V gene is TRBV6-2 or TRBV6-3, the J gene TRBJ2-5; TRBD1 or TRBD2 may be the D gene (5 bases each). The CDR3 spans 13 residues. The germline gives CDR1 MNHEY, CDR2 SVGEGT. The CDR3 DNA follows: TGTGCCAGCAGGTCTAACGGTCAAGGGACCCATTACTTC. Protein: CASRSNGQGTHYF.

Only a few counts were recorded for this clonotype. The genes are TRBV20-1 and TRBJ1-4; possible D gene TRBD1, 5 bases. CDR1 is DFQATT, CDR2 SNEGSKA, per germline (reference sequence). The CDR3 consists of 15 residues. Trimming cost V 3 bases and J 5 bases, with 16 bases left between them. The CDR3 is CSASIWGRENEKLFF. The CDR3 nucleotides are TGCAGTGCTAGTATCTGGGGACGGGAAAATGAAAAACTGTTTTTT.

There are a few counts of this clonotype. The rearrangement uses TRBV5-6 and TRBJ1-1; D possibly corresponds to TRBD1 (6 bases). CDR1 is SGHDT and CDR2 is YYEEEE in the germline V gene. The CDR3 covers 15 residues. V shed 6 bases and J shed 1 base, with 16 bases lying between them. The CDR3 loop reads CASNPVDRRNTEAFF. The CDR3 coding sequence is TGTGCCAGCAATCCCGTAGACAGGAGGAACACTGAAGCTTTCTTT. Full variable domain (rest looked up from reference TRBV5-6 and TRBJ1-1): DAGVTQSPTHLIKTRGQQVTLRCSPKSGHDTVSWYQQALGQGPQFIFQYYEEEERQRGNFPDRFSGHQFPNYSSELNVNALLLGDSALYLCASNPVDRRNTEAFFGQGTRLTVV.

As to this clonotype: This may be a read error, as it is one base from a much larger clone. In this CDR3 the conserved last residue, phenylalanine or tryptophan, is missing, so a read error is likely. This chain links TRBV20-1 with TRBJ1-2; no clear D. The CDR3 is made up of 12 amino acids. CDR1 is DFQATT and CDR2 is SNEGSKA in the germline V gene (reference sequence). Trimming left V 0 bases short and J 5 bases short, with 7 bases between. CDR3 in DNA: TGCAGTGCTAGAGATACCGGGTATGGCTACACCTTA. Translated, it gives CSARDTGYGYTL.

This sequence joins TRBV13 and TRBJ1-6; unclear D gene. CDR3 length: 17 amino acids. CDR1 is PRHDT, CDR2 FYEKMQ, per germline (reference sequence). V lost 5 bases and J 0 bases, leaving 14 bases between the germline ends. The CDR3 DNA reads as TGTGCCAGCAGCCAAAGCGACGGAAGCTCCTATAATTCACCCCTCCACTTT. It translates to CASSQSDGSSYNSPLHF.

This clonotype appeared many times. The chain joins TRBV5-4 to TRBJ2-1; 11 nucleotides align to TRBD2. In germline, CDR1 is SGHNT, CDR2 YYREEE (reference sequence). CDR3 size: 14 residues. J gave up 5 bases and V 6 bases, and 4 bases lay outside the gene matches. CDR3 sequence: CASMRLAGNNEQFF. The CDR3 DNA reads as TGTGCCAGCATGCGACTAGCGGGGAACAATGAGCAGTTCTTC.

About this clonotype: One end of the junction is discordant with germline, which a read error may explain. The V and J genes are TRBV20-1 and TRBJ1-2, with a possible D match to TRBD1 (5 bases). This CDR3 is built from 11 residues. Per the germline V gene, CDR1 is DFQATT and CDR2 is SNEGSKA (reference sequence). CDR3 nucleotide sequence: TGCAGTACTAGAGTGGGGACTTACTCATTTTTC. Its protein is CSTRVGTYSFF.